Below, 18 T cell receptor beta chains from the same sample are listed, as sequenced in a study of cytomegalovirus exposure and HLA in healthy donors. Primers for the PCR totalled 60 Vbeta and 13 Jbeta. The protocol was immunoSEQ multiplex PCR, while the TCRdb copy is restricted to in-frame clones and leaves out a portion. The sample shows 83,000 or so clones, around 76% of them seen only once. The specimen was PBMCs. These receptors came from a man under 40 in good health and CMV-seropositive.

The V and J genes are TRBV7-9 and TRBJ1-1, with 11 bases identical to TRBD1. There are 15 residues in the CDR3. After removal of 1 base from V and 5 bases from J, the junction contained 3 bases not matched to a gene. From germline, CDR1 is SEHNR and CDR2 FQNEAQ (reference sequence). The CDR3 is CASSLGTGGSTEAFF. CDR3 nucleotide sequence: TGTGCCAGCAGCTTAGGGACAGGGGGCTCGACTGAAGCTTTCTTT.

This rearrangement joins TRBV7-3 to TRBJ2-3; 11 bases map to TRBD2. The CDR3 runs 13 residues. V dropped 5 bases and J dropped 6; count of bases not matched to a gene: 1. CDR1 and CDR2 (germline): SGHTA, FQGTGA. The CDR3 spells CASSRLAGDTQYF. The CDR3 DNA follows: TGTGCCAGCAGCCGACTAGCGGGGGATACGCAGTATTTT.

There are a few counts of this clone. The CDR3 region is CASSQEPGLNTEAFF. The DNA of the CDR3 is TGCGCCAGCAGCCAAGAACCGGGTTTGAACACTGAAGCTTTCTTT. This chain links TRBV4-3 with TRBJ1-1; no firm D call. Germline V gene sequence: CDR1 LGHNA, CDR2 YSLEER. The CDR3 is 15 amino acids. The V end lost 0 bases, the J end lost 0 bases, and 8 bases lay between the germline ends.

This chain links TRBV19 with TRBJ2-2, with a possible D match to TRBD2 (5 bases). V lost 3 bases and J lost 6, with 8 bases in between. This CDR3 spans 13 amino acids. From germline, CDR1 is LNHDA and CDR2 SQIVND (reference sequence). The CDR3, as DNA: TGTGCCAGTAGTATCACCGGGGCCGGGGAGCTGTTTTTT. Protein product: CASSITGAGELFF.

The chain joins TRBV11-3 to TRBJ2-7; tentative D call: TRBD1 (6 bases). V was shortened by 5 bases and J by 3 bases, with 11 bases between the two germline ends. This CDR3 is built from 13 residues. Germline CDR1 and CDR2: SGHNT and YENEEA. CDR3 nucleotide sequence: TGTGCCAGCAGCGCAGGACAGTACTACGAGCAGTACTTC. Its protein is CASSAGQYYEQYF.

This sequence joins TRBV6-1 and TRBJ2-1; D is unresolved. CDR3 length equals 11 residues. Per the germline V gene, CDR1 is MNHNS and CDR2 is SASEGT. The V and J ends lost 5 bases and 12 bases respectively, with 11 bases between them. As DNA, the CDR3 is TGTGCCAGCAGTACCGTCGGGTTGCAGTTCTTC. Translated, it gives CASSTVGLQFF.

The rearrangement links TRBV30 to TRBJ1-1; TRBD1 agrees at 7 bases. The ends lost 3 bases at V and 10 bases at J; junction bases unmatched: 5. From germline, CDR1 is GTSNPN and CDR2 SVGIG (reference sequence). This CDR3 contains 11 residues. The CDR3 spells CAWSRGDRAFF. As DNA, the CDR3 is TGTGCCTGGAGCAGGGGGGACCGAGCTTTCTTT.

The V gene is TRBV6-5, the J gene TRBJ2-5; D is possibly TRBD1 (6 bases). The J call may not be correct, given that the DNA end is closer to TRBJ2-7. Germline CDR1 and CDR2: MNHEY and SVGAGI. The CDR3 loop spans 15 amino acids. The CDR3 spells CASSYQMTGSYEQYF. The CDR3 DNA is TGTGCCAGCAGCTACCAAATGACAGGTTCCTACGAGCAGTACTTC.

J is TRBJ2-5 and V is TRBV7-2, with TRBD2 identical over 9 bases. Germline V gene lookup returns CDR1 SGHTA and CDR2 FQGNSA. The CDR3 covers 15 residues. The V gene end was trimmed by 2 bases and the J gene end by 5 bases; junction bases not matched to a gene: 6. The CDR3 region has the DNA TGTGCCAGCAGCTTAAAAGGGCTAGCGGGGGAGACCCAGTACTTC. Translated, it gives CASSLKGLAGETQYF.

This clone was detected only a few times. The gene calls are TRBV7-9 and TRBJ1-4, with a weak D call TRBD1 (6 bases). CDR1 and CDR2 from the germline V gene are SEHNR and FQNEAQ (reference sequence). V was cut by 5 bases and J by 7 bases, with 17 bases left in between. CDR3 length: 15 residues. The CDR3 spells CASSQTEVGGEKLFF. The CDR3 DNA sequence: TGTGCCAGCAGCCAAACCGAAGTAGGGGGTGAAAAACTGTTTTTT. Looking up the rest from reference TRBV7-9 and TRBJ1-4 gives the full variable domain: DTGVSQNPRHKITKRGQNVTFRCDPISEHNRLYWYRQTLGQGPEFLTYFQNEAQLEKSRLLSDRFSAERPKGSFSTLEIQRTEQGDSAMYLCASSQTEVGGEKLFFGSGTQLSVL.

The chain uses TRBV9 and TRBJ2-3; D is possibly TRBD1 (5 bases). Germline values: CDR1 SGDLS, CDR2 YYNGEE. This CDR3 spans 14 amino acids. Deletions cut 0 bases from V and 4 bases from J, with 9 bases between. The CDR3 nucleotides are TGTGCCAGCAGCGTAGGGGGCAGGGCAGATACGCAGTATTTT. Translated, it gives CASSVGGRADTQYF.

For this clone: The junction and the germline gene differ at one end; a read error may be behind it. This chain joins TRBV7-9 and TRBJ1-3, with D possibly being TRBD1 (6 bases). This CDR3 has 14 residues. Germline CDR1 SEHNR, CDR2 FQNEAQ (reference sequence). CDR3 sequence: CSSSWGGLGNTIYF. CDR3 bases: TGTTCCAGCAGCTGGGGGGGGCTTGGAAACACCATATATTTT.

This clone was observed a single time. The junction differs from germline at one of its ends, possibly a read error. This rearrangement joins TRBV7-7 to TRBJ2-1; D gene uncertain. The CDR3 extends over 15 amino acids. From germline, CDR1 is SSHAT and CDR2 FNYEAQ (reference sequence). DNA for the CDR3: TGTGCTAGCAGCGAGGCCCAGTACGGGTTTAATGAGCAGTTCTTC. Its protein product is CASSEAQYGFNEQFF.

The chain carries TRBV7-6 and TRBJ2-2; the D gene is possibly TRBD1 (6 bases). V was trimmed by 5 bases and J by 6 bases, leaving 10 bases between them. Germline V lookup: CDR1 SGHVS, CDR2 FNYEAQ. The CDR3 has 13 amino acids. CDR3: CASSREGAGELFF. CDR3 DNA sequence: TGTGCCAGCAGCCGAGAGGGGGCCGGGGAGCTGTTTTTT. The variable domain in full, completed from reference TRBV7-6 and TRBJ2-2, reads GAGVSQSPRYKVTKRGQDVALRCDPISGHVSLYWYRQALGQGPEFLTYFNYEAQQDKSGLPNDRFSAERPEGSISTLTIQRTEQRDSAMYRCASSREGAGELFFGEGSRLTVL.

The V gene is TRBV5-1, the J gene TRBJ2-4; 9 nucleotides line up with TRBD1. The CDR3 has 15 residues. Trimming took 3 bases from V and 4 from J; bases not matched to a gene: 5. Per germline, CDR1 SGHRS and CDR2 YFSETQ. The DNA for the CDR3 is TGCGCCAGCAGCTGGGGCGGGACAGGGAAAAACATTCAGTACTTC. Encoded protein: CASSWGGTGKNIQYF.

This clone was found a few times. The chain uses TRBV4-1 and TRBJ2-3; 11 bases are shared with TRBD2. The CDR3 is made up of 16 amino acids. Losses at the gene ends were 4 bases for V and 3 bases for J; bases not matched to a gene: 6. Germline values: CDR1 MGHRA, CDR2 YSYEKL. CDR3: CASSPSSGGLTDTQYF. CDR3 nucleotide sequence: TGCGCCAGCAGCCCGTCTAGCGGGGGGTTGACAGATACGCAGTATTTT.

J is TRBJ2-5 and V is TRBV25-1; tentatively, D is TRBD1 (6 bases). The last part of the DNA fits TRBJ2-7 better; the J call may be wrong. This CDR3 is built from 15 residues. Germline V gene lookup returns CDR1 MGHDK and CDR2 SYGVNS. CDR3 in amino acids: CASSDSWGQTYEQYF. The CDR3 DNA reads TGTGCCAGCAGTGATTCGTGGGGGCAGACCTACGAGCAGTACTTC.

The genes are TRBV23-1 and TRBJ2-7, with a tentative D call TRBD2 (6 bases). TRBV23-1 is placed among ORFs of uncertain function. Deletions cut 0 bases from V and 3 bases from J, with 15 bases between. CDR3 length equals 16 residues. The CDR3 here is CASSQSLRGADYEQYF. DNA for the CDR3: TGCGCCAGCAGTCAATCTTTACGCGGGGCTGACTACGAGCAGTACTTC.